This T cell receptor (beta chain) was identified in a study of CD4 T cells in relation to SARS-CoV-2 and coronaviruses. In the case of this clone: Its antigen remains unidentified.

The unexposed donors gave CD4+ T cells in 2011-2018, prior to COVID-19. The cells were cultured for around ten days before CD4+ T cells were isolated. Sequencing was performed with immunoSEQ multiplex PCR; in TCRdb, only in-frame clones are kept and a portion is missing. The sample has about 24,000 clones; more than 60% are singletons. This clonotype originated in a human donor in good health. Sequencing was carried out using CD4+ T cells from PBMCs, cultured in vitro.

CDR3 protein: CASSFDGLGEQYF. The DNA of the CDR3 is TGTGCCAGCAGCTTCGACGGGCTCGGCGAGCAGTACTTC. J is TRBJ2-7 and V is TRBV7-9, with D unresolved. CDR1 is SEHNR and CDR2 is FQNEAQ in the germline V gene (reference sequence). The CDR3 is 13 residues long. Trimming stripped 3 bases from V and 6 bases from J, with 12 bases between.